This is a list of T cell receptor beta chains from one sample in a study of blood T cell repertoires in COVID-19. The table came from immunoSEQ multiplex PCR; TCRdb's copy has only in-frame clones and leaves some out. Found here are about 190,000 clones, 70% to 90% of them singletons; the top ten hold roughly 4.5%. The sample comprised peripheral blood. These receptors all come from a woman of 80 years or more with acute or convalescent COVID-19. Both conserved end residues are part of each CDR3. The D gene is left open where the match is weak. Not all rows give a size; the values are once, few, many and, for expanded clones, a class.

TRBV7-8,.,TRBJ1-4,18,.,CASSAGRFGGATNEKLFF,TGTGCCAGCAGCGCAGGGAGGTTTGGTGGAGCAACTAATGAAAAACTGTTTTTT
TRBV6-4,TRBD2,TRBJ2-3,14,.,CASSAAGAGDTQYF,TGTGCCAGCAGTGCGGCGGGAGCGGGAGATACGCAGTATTTT
TRBV7-2,TRBD2,TRBJ2-7,15,.,CASSLQAGGPSEQYF,TGTGCCAGCAGCCTTCAAGCGGGAGGGCCTAGCGAGCAGTACTTC
TRBV27,.,TRBJ2-3,16,.,CASRGSGVRRTDTQYF,TGTGCCAGCAGAGGGTCCGGGGTGAGGCGAACAGATACGCAGTATTTT
TRBV23-1,TRBD1,TRBJ2-3,17,.,CASSQSEGQASTDTQYF,TGCGCCAGCAGTCAATCGGAAGGACAGGCTAGCACAGATACGCAGTATTTT
TRBV6-5,.,TRBJ2-5,12,.,CASSTSGETQYF,TGTGCCAGCAGCACCTCGGGGGAGACCCAGTACTTC
TRBV14,TRBD1,TRBJ1-6,13,.,CASSQTRQGPLHF,TGTGCCAGCAGCCAAACCCGACAGGGACCCCTCCACTTT
TRBV20-1,TRBD2,TRBJ2-1,14,.,CSASGLAYYNEQFF,TGCAGTGCTAGTGGACTAGCGTACTACAATGAGCAGTTCTTC
TRBV11-2,TRBD1,TRBJ2-2,15,.,CASSLGQGRTGELFF,TGTGCCAGCAGCTTGGGACAGGGTAGAACCGGGGAGCTGTTTTTT
TRBV11-2,TRBD1,TRBJ2-3,16,.,CASSSPIGQGQDTQYF,TGTGCCAGCAGCTCCCCGATCGGACAGGGACAGGATACGCAGTATTTT
TRBV5-4,TRBD2,TRBJ2-2,16,.,CASSFRTSGTIGELFF,TGTGCCAGCAGCTTCCGGACTAGCGGGACGATCGGGGAGCTGTTTTTT
TRBV5-1,.,TRBJ2-5,12,.,CASSLRRETQYF,TGCGCCAGCAGCCTGCGGCGGGAGACCCAGTACTTC
TRBV5-1,TRBD1,TRBJ1-2,15,.,CASSATVTGGYGYTF,TGCGCCAGCAGCGCGACCGTAACAGGGGGCTATGGCTACACCTTC
TRBV7-2,TRBD2,TRBJ2-3,17,.,CASSFQLAGPSTDTQYF,TGTGCCAGCAGCTTCCAGCTAGCGGGGCCAAGCACAGATACGCAGTATTTT
TRBV9,.,TRBJ2-7,15,.,CASSVRGDPSYEQYF,TGTGCCAGCAGCGTTCGCGGGGATCCCTCCTACGAGCAGTACTTC
TRBV6-6,.,TRBJ2-3,17,few,CASSPPEGRGPSDTQYF,TGTGCCAGCAGTCCCCCCGAGGGTCGCGGCCCGTCAGATACGCAGTATTTT
TRBV27,TRBD1,TRBJ2-2,17,once,CASSSHPGGKNTGELFF,TGTGCCAGCAGTTCGCATCCAGGGGGTAAGAACACCGGGGAGCTGTTTTTT
TRBV28,.,TRBJ1-1,15,.,CASSLAGTGNTEAFF,TGTGCCAGCAGTTTAGCAGGGACTGGGAACACTGAAGCTTTCTTT
TRBV7-8,.,TRBJ1-1,12,.,CASSLQGWGAFF,TGTGCCAGCAGCTTACAGGGTTGGGGAGCTTTCTTT
TRBV19,.,TRBJ1-1,11,few,CAVDGYTEAFF,TGTGCAGTCGACGGGTACACTGAAGCTTTCTTT
TRBV15,TRBD1,TRBJ2-2,19,once,CATSPLGTGGASNTGELFF,TGTGCCACCAGCCCCCTCGGGACAGGGGGCGCCTCAAACACCGGGGAGCTGTTTTTT
TRBV7-3,.,TRBJ1-6,13,.,CASSLTGDSPLHF,TGTGCCAGCAGCTTAACGGGAGATTCACCCCTCCACTTT
TRBV19,.,TRBJ1-1,13,few,CASSLTLNTEAFF,TGTGCCAGTAGTCTGACTCTGAACACTGAAGCTTTCTTT
TRBV7-2,.,TRBJ2-3,13,.,CASSEGEADTQYF,TGTGCCAGCAGCGAGGGGGAAGCAGATACGCAGTATTTT
TRBV5-1,.,TRBJ2-2,14,.,CASSLGGDTGELFF,TGCGCCAGCAGCTTAGGGGGGGACACCGGGGAGCTGTTTTTT
TRBV2,TRBD1,TRBJ1-5,15,.,CASSARRGRDQPQHF,TGTGCCAGCAGTGCCAGAAGGGGGCGCGATCAGCCCCAGCATTTT
TRBV5-1,.,TRBJ2-7,14,.,CASSSLGASYEQYF,TGCGCCAGCAGCTCTCTGGGGGCCTCCTACGAGCAGTACTTC
TRBV11-3,.,TRBJ2-2,15,.,CASSLGGRDTGELFF,TGTGCCAGCAGCTTAGGAGGGCGCGACACCGGGGAGCTGTTTTTT
TRBV7-9,TRBD2,TRBJ2-7,18,.,CASSLVRGGGRGHYEQYF,TGTGCCAGCAGCTTAGTTCGAGGGGGCGGGAGGGGTCACTACGAGCAGTACTTC
TRBV6-6,.,TRBJ1-1,14,once,CASSYSMAGLEAFF,TGTGCCAGCAGTTACTCGATGGCAGGGCTTGAAGCTTTCTTT
TRBV28,.,TRBJ1-5,15,.,CASSLWGGQSSSQHF,TGTGCCAGCAGTTTATGGGGAGGCCAATCATCATCCCAGCATTTT
TRBV19,.,TRBJ1-1,14,.,CASSPRSMNTEAFF,TGTGCCAGTAGTCCACGGAGCATGAACACTGAAGCTTTCTTT
TRBV27,TRBD1,TRBJ1-5,18,.,CASSLTRTGGSGTQPQHF,TGTGCCAGCAGTTTAACGCGGACAGGGGGATCCGGGACTCAGCCCCAGCATTTT
TRBV5-1,.,TRBJ1-1,13,.,CASSPGSYTEAFF,TGCGCCAGCAGCCCCGGGTCTTACACTGAAGCTTTCTTT
TRBV11-2,.,TRBJ2-1,13,.,CASSLETVFEQFF,TGTGCCAGCAGCTTAGAAACAGTTTTTGAGCAGTTCTTC
TRBV19,.,TRBJ1-2,17,.,CASSIVVSAGRNYGYTF,TGTGCCAGTAGTATAGTGGTCTCGGCGGGGAGGAACTATGGCTACACCTTC
TRBV27,.,TRBJ2-7,14,.,CASSLYADTSEQYF,TGTGCCAGCAGTTTATATGCAGACACTAGCGAGCAGTACTTC
TRBV2,.,TRBJ1-2,13,.,CATKTRLNYGYTF,TGTGCCACCAAGACAAGGCTTAACTATGGCTACACCTTC
TRBV10-3,TRBD1,TRBJ1-5,15,few,CAISRTGGAGQPQHF,TGTGCCATCAGTAGGACAGGGGGCGCGGGTCAGCCCCAGCATTTT
TRBV3-1/TRBV3-2,.,TRBJ1-1,16,.,CASSQKTAALNTEAFF,TGTGCCAGCAGCCAAAAGACAGCTGCCCTGAACACTGAAGCTTTCTTT